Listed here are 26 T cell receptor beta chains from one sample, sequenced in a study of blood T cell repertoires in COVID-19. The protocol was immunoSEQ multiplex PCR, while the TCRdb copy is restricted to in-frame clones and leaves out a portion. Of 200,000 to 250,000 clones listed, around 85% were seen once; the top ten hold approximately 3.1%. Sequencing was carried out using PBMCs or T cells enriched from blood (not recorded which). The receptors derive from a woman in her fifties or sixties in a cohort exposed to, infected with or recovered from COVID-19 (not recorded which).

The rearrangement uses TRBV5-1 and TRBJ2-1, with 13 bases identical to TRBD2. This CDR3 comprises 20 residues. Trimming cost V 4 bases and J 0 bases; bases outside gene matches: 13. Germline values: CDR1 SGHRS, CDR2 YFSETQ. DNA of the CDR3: TGCGCCAGCAGCCCCACTCTGACTAGCGGGGGGCCTAGCTCCTACAATGAGCAGTTCTTC. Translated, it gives CASSPTLTSGGPSSYNEQFF.

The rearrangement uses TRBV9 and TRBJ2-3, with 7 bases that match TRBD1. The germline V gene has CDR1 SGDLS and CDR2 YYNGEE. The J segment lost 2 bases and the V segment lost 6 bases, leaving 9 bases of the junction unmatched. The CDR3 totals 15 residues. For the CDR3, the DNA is TGTGCCAGCACCGTGGAAGGGGGCGCCACAGATACGCAGTATTTT. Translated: CASTVEGGATDTQYF.

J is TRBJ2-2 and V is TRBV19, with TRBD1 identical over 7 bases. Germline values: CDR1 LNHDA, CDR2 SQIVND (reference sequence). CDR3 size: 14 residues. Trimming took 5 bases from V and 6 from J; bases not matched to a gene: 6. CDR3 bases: TGTGCCAGTAGTTTCACAGGGGATCCCGGGGAGCTGTTTTTT. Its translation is CASSFTGDPGELFF.

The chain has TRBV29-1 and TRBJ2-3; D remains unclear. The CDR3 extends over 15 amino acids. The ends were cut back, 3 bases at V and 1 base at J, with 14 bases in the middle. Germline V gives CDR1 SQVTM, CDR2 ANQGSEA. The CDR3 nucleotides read TGCAGCGTTGACGGGTTTCAGTCCGGCACAGATACGCAGTATTTT. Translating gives CSVDGFQSGTDTQYF.

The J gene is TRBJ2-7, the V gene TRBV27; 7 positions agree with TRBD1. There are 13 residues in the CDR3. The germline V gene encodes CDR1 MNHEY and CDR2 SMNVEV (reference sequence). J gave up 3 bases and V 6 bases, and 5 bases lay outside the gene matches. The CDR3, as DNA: TGTGCCAGCAGCCGGACAGGACACTACGAGCAGTACTTC. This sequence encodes CASSRTGHYEQYF.

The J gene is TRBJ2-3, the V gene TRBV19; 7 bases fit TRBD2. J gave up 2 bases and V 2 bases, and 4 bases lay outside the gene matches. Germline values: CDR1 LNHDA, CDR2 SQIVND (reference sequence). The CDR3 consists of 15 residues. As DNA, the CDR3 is TGTGCCAGTAGTATACTAGCGGTTAACACAGATACGCAGTATTTT. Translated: CASSILAVNTDTQYF.

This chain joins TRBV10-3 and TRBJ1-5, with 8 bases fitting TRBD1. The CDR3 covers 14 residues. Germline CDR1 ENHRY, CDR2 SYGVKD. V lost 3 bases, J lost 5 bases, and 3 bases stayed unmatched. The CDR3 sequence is CAISDGQGDQPQHF. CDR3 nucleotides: TGTGCCATCAGTGATGGACAGGGCGATCAGCCCCAGCATTTT.

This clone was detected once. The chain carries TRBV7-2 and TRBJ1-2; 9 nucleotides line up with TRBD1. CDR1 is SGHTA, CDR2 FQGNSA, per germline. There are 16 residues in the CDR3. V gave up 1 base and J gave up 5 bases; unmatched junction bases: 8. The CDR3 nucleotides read TGTGCCAGCAGCTTAGAGGTGACAGGGGGGCGGTATGGCTACACCTTC. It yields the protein CASSLEVTGGRYGYTF.

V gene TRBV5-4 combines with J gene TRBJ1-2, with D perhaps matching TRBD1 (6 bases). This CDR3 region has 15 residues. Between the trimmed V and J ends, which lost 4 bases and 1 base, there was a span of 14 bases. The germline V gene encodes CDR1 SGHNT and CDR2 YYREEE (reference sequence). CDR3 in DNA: TGTGCCAGCAGCGGGCGACAGGACCTTAACTATGGCTACACCTTC. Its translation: CASSGRQDLNYGYTF.

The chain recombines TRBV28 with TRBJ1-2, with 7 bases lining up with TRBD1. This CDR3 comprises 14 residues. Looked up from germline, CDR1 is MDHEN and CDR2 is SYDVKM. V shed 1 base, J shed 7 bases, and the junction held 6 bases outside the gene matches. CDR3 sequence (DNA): TGTGCCAGCAGTTTATATCAGCAGGGGGGTGGCTACACCTTC. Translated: CASSLYQQGGGYTF.

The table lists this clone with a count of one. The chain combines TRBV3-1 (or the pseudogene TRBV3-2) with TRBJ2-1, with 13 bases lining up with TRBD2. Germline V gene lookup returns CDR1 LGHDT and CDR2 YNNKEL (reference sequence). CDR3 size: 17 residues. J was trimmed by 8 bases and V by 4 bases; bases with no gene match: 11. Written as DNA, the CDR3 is TGTGCCAGCAGCCCTTCCCCGGGACTAGCGGGGAACCATGAGCAGTTCTTC. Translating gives CASSPSPGLAGNHEQFF.

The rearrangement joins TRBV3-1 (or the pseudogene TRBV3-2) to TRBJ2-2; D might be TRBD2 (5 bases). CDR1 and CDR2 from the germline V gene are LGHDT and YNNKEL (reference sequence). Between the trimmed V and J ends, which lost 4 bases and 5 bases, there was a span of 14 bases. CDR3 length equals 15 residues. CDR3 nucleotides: TGTGCCAGCAGCCCTCAGGAGGCGATTACCGGGGAGCTGTTTTTT. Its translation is CASSPQEAITGELFF.

CDR3 sequence: CATSVEEGLGAYEQYF. The CDR3 DNA is TGTGCCACCAGTGTCGAAGAGGGACTCGGCGCCTACGAGCAGTACTTC. The J gene is TRBJ2-7, the V gene TRBV24-1; tentative D call: TRBD2 (6 bases). The V end was cut by 5 bases, the J end by 2 bases, with 18 bases between. The CDR3 covers 16 residues. CDR1 KGHDR and CDR2 SFDVKD come from the germline V gene.

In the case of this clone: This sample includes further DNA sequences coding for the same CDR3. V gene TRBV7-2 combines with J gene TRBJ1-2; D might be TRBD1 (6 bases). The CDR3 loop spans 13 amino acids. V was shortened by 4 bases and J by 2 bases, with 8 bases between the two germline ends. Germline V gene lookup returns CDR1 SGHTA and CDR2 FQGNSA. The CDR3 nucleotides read TGTGCCAGCAGCTCCACAGGGAACTATGGCTACACCTTC. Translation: CASSSTGNYGYTF.

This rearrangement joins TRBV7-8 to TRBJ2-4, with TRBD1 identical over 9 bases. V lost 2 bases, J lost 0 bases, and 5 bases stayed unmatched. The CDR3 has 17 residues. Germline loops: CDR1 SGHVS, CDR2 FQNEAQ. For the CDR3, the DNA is TGTGCCAGCAGCTTATCGCGGACAGGGGCAGCCAAAAACATTCAGTACTTC. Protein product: CASSLSRTGAAKNIQYF.

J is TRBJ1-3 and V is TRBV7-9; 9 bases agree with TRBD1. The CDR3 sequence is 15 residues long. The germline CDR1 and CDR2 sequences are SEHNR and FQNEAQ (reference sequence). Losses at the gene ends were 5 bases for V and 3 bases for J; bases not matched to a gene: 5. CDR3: CASSTRTGVGNTIYF. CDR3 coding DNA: TGTGCCAGCAGCACGCGGACAGGGGTTGGAAACACCATATATTTT.

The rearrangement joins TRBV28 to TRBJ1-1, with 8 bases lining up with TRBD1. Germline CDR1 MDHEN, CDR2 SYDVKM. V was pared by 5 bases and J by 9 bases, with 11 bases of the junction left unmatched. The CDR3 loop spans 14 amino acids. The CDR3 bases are TGTGCCAGCAGTCTCCCCTCAGGGGGCGGCAAAGCTTTCTTT. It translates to CASSLPSGGGKAFF.

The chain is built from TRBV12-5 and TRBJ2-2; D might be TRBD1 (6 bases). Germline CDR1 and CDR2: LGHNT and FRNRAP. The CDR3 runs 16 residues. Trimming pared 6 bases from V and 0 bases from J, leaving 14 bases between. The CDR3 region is CASGDRSGANTGELFF. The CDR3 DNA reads TGTGCTAGTGGAGACCGATCAGGGGCGAACACCGGGGAGCTGTTTTTT.

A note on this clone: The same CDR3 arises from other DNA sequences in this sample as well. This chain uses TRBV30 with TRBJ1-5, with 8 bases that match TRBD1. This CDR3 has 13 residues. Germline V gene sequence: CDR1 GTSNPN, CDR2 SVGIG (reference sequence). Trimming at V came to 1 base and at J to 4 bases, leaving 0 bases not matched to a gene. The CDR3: CAWSGQGNQPQHF. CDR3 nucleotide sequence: TGTGCCTGGAGTGGACAGGGGAATCAGCCCCAGCATTTT.

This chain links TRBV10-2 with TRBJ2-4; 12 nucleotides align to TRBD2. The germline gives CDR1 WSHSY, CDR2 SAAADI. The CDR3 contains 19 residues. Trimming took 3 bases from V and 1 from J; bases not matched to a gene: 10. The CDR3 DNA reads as TGCGCCAGCAGTGATGGCCTAGCGGGGGGGGCCTTCGCCAAAAACATTCAGTACTTC. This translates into CASSDGLAGGAFAKNIQYF.

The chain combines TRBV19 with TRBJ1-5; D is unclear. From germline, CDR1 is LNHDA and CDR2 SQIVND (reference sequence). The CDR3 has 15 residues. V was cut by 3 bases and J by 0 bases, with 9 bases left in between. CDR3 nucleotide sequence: TGTGCCAGTAGTATTCGGGGAAATAGCAATCAGCCCCAGCATTTT. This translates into CASSIRGNSNQPQHF. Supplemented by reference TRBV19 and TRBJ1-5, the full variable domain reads DGGITQSPKYLFRKEGQNVTLSCEQNLNHDAMYWYRQDPGQGLRLIYYSQIVNDFQKGDIAEGYSVSREKKESFPLTVTSAQKNPTAFYLCASSIRGNSNQPQHFGDGTRLSIL.

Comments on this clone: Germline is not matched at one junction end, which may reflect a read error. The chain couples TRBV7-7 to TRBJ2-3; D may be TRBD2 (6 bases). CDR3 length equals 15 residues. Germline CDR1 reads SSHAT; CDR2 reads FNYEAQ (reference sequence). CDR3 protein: CASSLGSGSTDTQYF. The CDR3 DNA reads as TGTGCTAGCAGCTTAGGTAGCGGATCCACAGATACGCAGTATTTT.

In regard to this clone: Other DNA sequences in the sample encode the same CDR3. CDR3 amino acids: CASSFRETQYF. Here the CDR3 DNA reads TGCGCCAGCAGCTTCAGGGAGACCCAGTACTTC. This sequence joins TRBV5-1 and TRBJ2-5, with D uncertain. Germline V gene sequence: CDR1 SGHRS, CDR2 YFSETQ. V was trimmed by 2 bases and J by 5 bases, leaving 4 bases between them. This CDR3 has 11 residues.

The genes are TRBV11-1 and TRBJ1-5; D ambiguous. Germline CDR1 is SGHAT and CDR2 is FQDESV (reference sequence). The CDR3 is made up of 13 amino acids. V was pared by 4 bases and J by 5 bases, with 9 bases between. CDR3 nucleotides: TGTGCCAGCAGCTACGGTTCGGATCAGCCCCAGCATTTT. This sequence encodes CASSYGSDQPQHF.

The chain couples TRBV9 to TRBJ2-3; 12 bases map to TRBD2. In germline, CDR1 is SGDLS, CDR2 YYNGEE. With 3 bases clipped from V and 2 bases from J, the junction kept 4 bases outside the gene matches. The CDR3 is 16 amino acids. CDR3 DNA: TGTGCCAGCAGCGGACTAGCGGGGGCCAACACAGATACGCAGTATTTT. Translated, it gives CASSGLAGANTDTQYF.

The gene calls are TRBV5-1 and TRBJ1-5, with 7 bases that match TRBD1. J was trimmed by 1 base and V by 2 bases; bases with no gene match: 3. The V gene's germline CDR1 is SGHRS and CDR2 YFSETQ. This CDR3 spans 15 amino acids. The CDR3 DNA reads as TGCGCCAGCAGCTTAGGGACAGTGAGCAATCAGCCCCAGCATTTT. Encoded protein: CASSLGTVSNQPQHF.